This TCR beta chain comes out of a study of cytomegalovirus exposure and HLA in healthy donors. Study-wide context: When over 300 donors were genotyped, approximately 81% of them were found to fall in the Caucasian-associated ancestry cluster. Study outcomes and limitations: Researchers catalogued 160 or so TCR beta chains as cytomegalovirus-associated.

Concerning this clone: Its cognate antigen is unknown.

Vbeta (60) and Jbeta (13) primers were used in the PCR. Clones were sequenced by immunoSEQ multiplex PCR, and TCRdb holds only the in-frame ones, with some missing. The sample consists of approximately 120,000 clones, around 81% of them appearing once. V was trimmed by 5 bases and J by 7 bases, leaving 6 bases between them. The germline CDR1 and CDR2 sequences are MNHEY and SVGAGI. The CDR3 is 11 amino acids. The donors were healthy bone marrow donors. The sequence was obtained from a woman in her 30s in good health and CMV-seronegative. V and J are TRBV6-5 and TRBJ2-1; D is unclear. The sequenced material came from PBMCs. The CDR3 nucleotides read TGTGCCAGCAGTCTGGAGAATGAGCAGTTCTTC. As protein: CASSLENEQFF.